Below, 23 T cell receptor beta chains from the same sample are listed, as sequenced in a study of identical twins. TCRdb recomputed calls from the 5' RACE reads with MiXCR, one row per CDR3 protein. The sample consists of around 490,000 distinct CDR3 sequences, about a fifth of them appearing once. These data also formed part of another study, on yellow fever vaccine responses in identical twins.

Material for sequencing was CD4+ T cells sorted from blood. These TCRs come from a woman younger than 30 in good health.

The CDR3 is CASSQGGRIHEQFF. CDR3 bases: TGCGCCAGCAGCCAGGGGGGAAGGATACATGAGCAGTTCTTC. The chain has TRBV4-1 and TRBJ2-1; a possible D gene is TRBD2 (6 bases). Trimming cost V 3 bases and J 8 bases, with 14 bases left between them. CDR1 and CDR2 from the germline V gene are MGHRA and YSYEKL. The CDR3 runs to 14 residues.

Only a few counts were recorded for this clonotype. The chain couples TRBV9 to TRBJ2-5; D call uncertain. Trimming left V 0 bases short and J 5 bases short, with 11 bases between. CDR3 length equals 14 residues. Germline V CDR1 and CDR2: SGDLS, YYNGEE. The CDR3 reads CASSVGRSYETQYF. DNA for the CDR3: TGTGCCAGCAGCGTAGGTCGCAGCTATGAGACCCAGTACTTC.

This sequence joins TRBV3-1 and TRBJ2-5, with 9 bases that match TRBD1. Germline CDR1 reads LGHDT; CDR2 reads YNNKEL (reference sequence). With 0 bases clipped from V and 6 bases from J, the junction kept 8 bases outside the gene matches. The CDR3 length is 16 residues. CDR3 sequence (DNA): TGTGCCAGCAGCCAAGAAGGACAGGGGATTACGCAGACCCAGTACTTC. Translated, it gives CASSQEGQGITQTQYF.

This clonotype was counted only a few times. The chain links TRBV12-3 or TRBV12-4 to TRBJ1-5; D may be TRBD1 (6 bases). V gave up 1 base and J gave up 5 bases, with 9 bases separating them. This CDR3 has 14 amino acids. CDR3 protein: CASSLDRVDQPQHF. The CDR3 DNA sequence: TGTGCCAGCAGTTTAGACAGGGTCGATCAGCCCCAGCATTTT.

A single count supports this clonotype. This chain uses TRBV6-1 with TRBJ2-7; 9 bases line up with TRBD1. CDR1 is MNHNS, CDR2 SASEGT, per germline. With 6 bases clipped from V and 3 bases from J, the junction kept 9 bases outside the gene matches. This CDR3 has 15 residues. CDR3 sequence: CASSQTGTGFYEQYV. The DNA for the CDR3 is TGTGCCAGCAGCCAAACCGGGACAGGGTTCTACGAGCAGTACGTC.

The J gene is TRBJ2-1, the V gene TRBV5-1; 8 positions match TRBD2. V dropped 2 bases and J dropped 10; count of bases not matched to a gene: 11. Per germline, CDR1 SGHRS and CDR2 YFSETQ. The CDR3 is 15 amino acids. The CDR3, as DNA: TGCGCCAGCAGCTTATTGGCTAGCGGGTCGCGGGAGCAGTTCTTC. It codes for CASSLLASGSREQFF. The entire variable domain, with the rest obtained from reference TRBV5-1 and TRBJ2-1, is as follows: KAGVTQTPRYLIKTRGQQVTLSCSPISGHRSVSWYQQTPGQGLQFLFEYFSETQRNKGNFPGRFSGRQFSNSRSEMNVSTLELGDSALYLCASSLLASGSREQFFGPGTRLTVL.

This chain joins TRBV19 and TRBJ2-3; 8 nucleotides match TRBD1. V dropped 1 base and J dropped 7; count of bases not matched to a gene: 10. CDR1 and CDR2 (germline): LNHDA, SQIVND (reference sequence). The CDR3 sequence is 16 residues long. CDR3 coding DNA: TGTGCCAGTAGTATAGGGGCAGGGGGCTCAGGTTATACGCAGTATTTT. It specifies CASSIGAGGSGYTQYF.

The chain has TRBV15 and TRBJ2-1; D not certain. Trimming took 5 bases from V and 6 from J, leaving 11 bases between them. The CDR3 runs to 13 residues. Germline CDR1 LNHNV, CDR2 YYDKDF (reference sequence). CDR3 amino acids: CATSGFVRNEQFF. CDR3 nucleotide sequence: TGTGCCACCAGCGGGTTCGTGCGCAATGAGCAGTTCTTC.

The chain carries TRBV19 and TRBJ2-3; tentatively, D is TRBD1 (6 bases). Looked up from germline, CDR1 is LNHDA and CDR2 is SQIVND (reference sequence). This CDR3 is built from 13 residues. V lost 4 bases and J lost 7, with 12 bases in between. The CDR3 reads CASSTMGAHTQYF. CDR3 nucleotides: TGTGCCAGTAGTACGATGGGGGCCCATACGCAGTATTTT.

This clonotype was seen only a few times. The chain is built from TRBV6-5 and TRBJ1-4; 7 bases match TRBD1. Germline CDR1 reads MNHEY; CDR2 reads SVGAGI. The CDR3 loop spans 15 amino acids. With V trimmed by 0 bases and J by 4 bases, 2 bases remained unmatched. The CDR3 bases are TGTGCCAGCAGTTACTCGGGGACAGTTAATGAAAAACTGTTTTTT. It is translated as CASSYSGTVNEKLFF.

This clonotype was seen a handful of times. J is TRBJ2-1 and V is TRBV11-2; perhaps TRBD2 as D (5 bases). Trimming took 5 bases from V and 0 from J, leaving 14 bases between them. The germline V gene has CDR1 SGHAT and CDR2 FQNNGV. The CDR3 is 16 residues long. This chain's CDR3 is CASSPRTGSSYNEQFF. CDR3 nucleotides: TGTGCCAGCAGCCCACGGACGGGGAGCTCCTACAATGAGCAGTTCTTC.

Here the CDR3 reads CASSSASGRAGADTQYF. CDR3 bases: TGTGCCAGCAGTTCGGCTAGCGGGAGGGCCGGGGCAGATACGCAGTATTTT. The chain links TRBV6-5 to TRBJ2-3; TRBD2 matches at 12 bases. Germline CDR1 MNHEY, CDR2 SVGAGI. The CDR3 is 17 amino acids. V lost 4 bases, J lost 4 bases, and 9 bases stayed unmatched.

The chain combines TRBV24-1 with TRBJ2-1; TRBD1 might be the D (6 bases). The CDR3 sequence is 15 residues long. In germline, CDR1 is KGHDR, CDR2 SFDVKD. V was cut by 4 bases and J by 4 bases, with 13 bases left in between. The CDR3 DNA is TGTGCCACCAGTGAGTATGAACAGGGATACAATGAGCAGTTCTTC. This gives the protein CATSEYEQGYNEQFF.

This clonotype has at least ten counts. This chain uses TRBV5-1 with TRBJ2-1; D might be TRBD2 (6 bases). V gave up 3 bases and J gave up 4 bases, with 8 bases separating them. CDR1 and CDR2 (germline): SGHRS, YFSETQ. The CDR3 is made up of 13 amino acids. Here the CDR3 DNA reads TGCGCCAGCAGCTCGGCGGGATACAATGAGCAGTTCTTC. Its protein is CASSSAGYNEQFF.

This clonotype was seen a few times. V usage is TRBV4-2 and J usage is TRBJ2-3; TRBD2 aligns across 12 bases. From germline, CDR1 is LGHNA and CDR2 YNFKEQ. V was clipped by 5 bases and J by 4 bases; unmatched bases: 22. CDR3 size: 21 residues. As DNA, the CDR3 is TGTGCCAGCAGCGTCGGACTAGCGGGAAGCGTCAACCCAAGAACCGCAGATACGCAGTATTTT. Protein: CASSVGLAGSVNPRTADTQYF.

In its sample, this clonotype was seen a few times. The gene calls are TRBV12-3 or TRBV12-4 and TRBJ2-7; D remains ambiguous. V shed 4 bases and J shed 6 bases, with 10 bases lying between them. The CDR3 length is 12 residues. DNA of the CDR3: TGTGCCAGCAGTTCACCGGCCGCCGAGCAGTACTTC. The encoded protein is CASSSPAAEQYF.

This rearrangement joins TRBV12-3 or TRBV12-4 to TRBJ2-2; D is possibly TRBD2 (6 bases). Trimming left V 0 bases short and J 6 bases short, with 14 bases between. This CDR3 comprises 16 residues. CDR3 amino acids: CASSLAAGGLPGELFF. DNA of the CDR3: TGTGCCAGCAGTTTAGCCGCGGGTGGACTACCCGGGGAGCTGTTTTTT.

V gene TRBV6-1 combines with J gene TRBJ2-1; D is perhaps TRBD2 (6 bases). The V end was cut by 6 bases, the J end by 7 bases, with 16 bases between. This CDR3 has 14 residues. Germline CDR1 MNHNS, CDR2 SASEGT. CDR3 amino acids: CASRGRGKVNEQFF. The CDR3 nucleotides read TGTGCCAGCAGGGGCCGCGGGAAGGTTAATGAGCAGTTCTTC.

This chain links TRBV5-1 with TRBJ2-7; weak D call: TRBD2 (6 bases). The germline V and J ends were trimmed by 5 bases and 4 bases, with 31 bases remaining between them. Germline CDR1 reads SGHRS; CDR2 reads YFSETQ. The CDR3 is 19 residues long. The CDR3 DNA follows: TGCGCCAGCAGTCGCACCACAGTGCGGCTTCGGGAGATTCGGTACGAGCAGTACTTC. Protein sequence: CASSRTTVRLREIRYEQYF.

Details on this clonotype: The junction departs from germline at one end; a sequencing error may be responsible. The CDR3 sequence is CASSEQNVPQNGWVF. For the CDR3, the DNA is TGTGCCAGCAGTGAACAGAACGTCCCTCAAAATGGTTGGGTCTTC. The chain joins TRBV2 to TRBJ2-1; the D is unclear. Germline V gene sequence: CDR1 SNHLY, CDR2 FYNNEI. The CDR3 sequence is 15 residues long.

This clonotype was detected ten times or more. The DNA of the CDR3 is TGTGCCAGCAGTTTTGGCAGGAATCAGCCCCAGCATTTT. It is translated as CASSFGRNQPQHF. The genes are TRBV28 and TRBJ1-5; D call uncertain. The V gene lost 3 bases and the J gene lost 4 bases, with 7 bases spanning the gap. CDR3 length: 13 amino acids. The germline V gene encodes CDR1 MDHEN and CDR2 SYDVKM.

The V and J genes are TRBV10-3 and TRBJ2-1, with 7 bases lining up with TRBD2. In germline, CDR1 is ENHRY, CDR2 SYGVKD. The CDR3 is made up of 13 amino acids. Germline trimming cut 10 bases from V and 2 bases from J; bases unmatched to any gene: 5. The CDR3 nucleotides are TGTGCCACCGCTAGCGGTACCTACAATGAGCAGTTCTTC. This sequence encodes CATASGTYNEQFF.

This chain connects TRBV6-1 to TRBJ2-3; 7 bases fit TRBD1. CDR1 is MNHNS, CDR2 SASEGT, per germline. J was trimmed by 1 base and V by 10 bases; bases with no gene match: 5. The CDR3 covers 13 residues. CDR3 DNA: TGTGCCATTCCGGACAGGCGCACAGATACGCAGTATTTT. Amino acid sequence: CAIPDRRTDTQYF.